These 9 T cell receptor beta chains were sequenced from one sample in a study of blood T cells in healthy people across ages. Sample-barcoded 5' priming and a J-beta primer mix drove a second PCR of 7 to 11 cycles. Using its own MiXCR run on the 5' RACE reads, TCRdb lists one record per CDR3 protein. The data show over 700,000 distinct CDR3 sequences, with around 25% seen just once and just under 9.5% held by the top ten. The data also belong to a second study, concerning T cells of mothers and their children.

Material: blood. These receptors were taken from a boy younger than 18 in good health.

This clonotype was observed a single time. The rearrangement uses TRBV29-1 and TRBJ2-7; D tentatively fits TRBD1 or TRBD2 (5 bases each). Deletions cut 4 bases from V and 0 bases from J, with 10 bases between. This CDR3 is 13 amino acids long. Germline V CDR1 and CDR2: SQVTM, ANQGSEA. The CDR3 loop is CSVAGRSSYEQYF. The CDR3 nucleotides read TGCAGCGTTGCGGGACGCAGCTCCTACGAGCAGTACTTC.

This clonotype came up a few times. This chain connects TRBV7-3 to TRBJ1-1, with unresolved D. V lost 4 bases and J lost 1, with 7 bases in between. CDR1 is SGHTA, CDR2 FQGTGA, per germline. This CDR3 has 13 amino acids. CDR3 amino acids: CASSSQENTEAFF. In DNA, the CDR3 is TGTGCCAGCAGCTCTCAGGAGAACACTGAAGCTTTCTTT.

This clonotype was picked up a small number of times. The chain employs TRBV5-5 and TRBJ1-5, with D maybe TRBD1 (6 bases). The germline CDR1 and CDR2 sequences are SGHKS and YYEKEE (reference sequence). This CDR3 is built from 16 residues. Trimming stripped 0 bases from V and 2 bases from J, with 12 bases between. DNA for the CDR3: TGTGCCAGCAGCTTGGTGGGGGCCTCCGGCAATCAGCCCCAGCATTTT. As protein: CASSLVGASGNQPQHF.

The V gene is TRBV5-1, the J gene TRBJ1-4; D is unresolved. This CDR3 spans 15 amino acids. Trimming cost V 0 bases and J 8 bases, with 14 bases left between them. CDR1 SGHRS and CDR2 YFSETQ come from the germline V gene. The CDR3 nucleotides are TGCGCCAGCAGCTTGGCGGCCAGTGATAACGAAAAACTGTTTTTT. Translation gives CASSLAASDNEKLFF. Full variable domain (outside the CDR3, taken from reference TRBV5-1 and TRBJ1-4): KAGVTQTPRYLIKTRGQQVTLSCSPISGHRSVSWYQQTPGQGLQFLFEYFSETQRNKGNFPGRFSGRQFSNSRSEMNVSTLELGDSALYLCASSLAASDNEKLFFGSGTQLSVL.

Many counts were recorded for this clonotype. The genes are TRBV7-3 and TRBJ2-5; 9 nucleotides agree with TRBD2. V dropped 0 bases and J dropped 5; count of bases not matched to a gene: 4. Germline V gene data show CDR1 as SGHTA and CDR2 as FQGTGA. This CDR3 is 15 amino acids long. CDR3 bases: TGTGCCAGCAGCTTAACGGCGGGGGGGCGGGAGACCCAGTACTTC. It specifies CASSLTAGGRETQYF.

The chain is built from TRBV15 and TRBJ1-2; 7 bases match TRBD1. Germline assignment: CDR1 LNHNV and CDR2 YYDKDF (reference sequence). The trim removed 1 base at V and 2 bases at J, leaving 7 bases unmatched. The CDR3 runs to 16 residues. CDR3 residues: CATSRGGGQANYGYTF. For the CDR3, the DNA is TGTGCCACCAGCAGAGGGGGCGGACAGGCGAACTATGGCTACACCTTC.

This chain uses TRBV4-1 with TRBJ2-5, with 11 bases aligning to TRBD2. Germline CDR1 reads MGHRA; CDR2 reads YSYEKL. CDR3 length: 16 residues. The V segment lost 1 base and the J segment 5 bases; nucleotides outside the gene matches: 6. The CDR3 coding sequence is TGCGCCAGCAGCCAAGCGTTAGCGGGAGGGCTGGAGACCCAGTACTTC. This encodes CASSQALAGGLETQYF.

The rearrangement links TRBV7-2 to TRBJ2-3; tentatively, D is TRBD2 (5 bases). Germline-derived CDR1 and CDR2 are SGHTA and FQGNSA. Trimming removed 6 bases at V and 0 bases at J, with 13 bases between. The CDR3 consists of 15 residues. The CDR3 is CASRLLEGSTDTQYF. The CDR3 DNA reads as TGTGCCAGCAGACTTCTAGAGGGTAGCACAGATACGCAGTATTTT.

The rearrangement links TRBV3-1 to TRBJ2-3; 8 nucleotides agree with TRBD2. This CDR3 comprises 15 residues. V lost 3 bases, J lost 1 base, and 3 bases stayed unmatched. Per germline, CDR1 LGHDT and CDR2 YNNKEL (reference sequence). CDR3 amino acids: CASSHSGEGTDTQYF. DNA of the CDR3: TGTGCCAGCAGCCATAGCGGGGAGGGCACAGATACGCAGTATTTT.